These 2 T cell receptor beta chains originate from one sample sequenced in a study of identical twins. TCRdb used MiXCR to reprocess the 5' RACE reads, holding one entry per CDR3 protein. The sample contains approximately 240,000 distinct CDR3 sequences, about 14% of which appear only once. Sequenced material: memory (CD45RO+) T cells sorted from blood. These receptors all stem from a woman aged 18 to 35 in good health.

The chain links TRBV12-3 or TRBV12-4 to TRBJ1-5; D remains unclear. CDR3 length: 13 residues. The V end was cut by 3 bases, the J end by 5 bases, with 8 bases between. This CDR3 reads CASSLTAYQPQHF. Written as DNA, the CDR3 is TGTGCCAGCAGTTTGACTGCCTATCAGCCCCAGCATTTT.

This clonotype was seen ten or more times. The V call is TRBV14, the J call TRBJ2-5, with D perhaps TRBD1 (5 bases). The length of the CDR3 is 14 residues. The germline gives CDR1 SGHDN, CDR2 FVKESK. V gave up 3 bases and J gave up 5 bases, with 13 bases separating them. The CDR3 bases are TGTGCCAGCAGCCACCTCAGGGCGGCGGAGACCCAGTACTTC. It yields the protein CASSHLRAAETQYF.